This TCR beta chain was captured by sequencing in a study of blood T cell repertoires in COVID-19. Data came from immunoSEQ multiplex PCR; TCRdb stores just in-frame clones and leaves some out. The data show more than 200,000 clones, around nine tenths seen once. The germline CDR1 and CDR2 sequences are SQVTM and ANQGSEA. The CDR3 covers 11 residues. The V end was cut by 5 bases, the J end by 4 bases, with 8 bases between. This clone has just one count. The chain links TRBV29-1 to TRBJ1-2; the D gene is possibly TRBD1 (6 bases). This clonotype was sampled from a woman aged 18-29 years who had recovered from COVID-19. Sequencing used PBMCs or T cells enriched from blood (not recorded which). In DNA, the CDR3 is TGCAGCGTTATGGGGGCCTATGGCTACACCTTC. This encodes CSVMGAYGYTF.